Each of the 30 T cell receptor beta chains below was sequenced from the same sample in a study of cytomegalovirus exposure and HLA in healthy donors. The PCR ran on 60 Vbeta and 13 Jbeta primers. Assay: immunoSEQ multiplex PCR; the TCRdb copy retains only in-frame clones and omits some. This table lists fewer than 250,000 clones. Sequencing was carried out using PBMCs. The source is a woman in her thirties in good health and CMV-seropositive.

The chain is built from TRBV10-3 and TRBJ2-1, with D possibly being TRBD2 (6 bases). V lost 5 bases, J lost 8 bases, and 7 bases lay in between. The germline CDR1 and CDR2 sequences are ENHRY and SYGVKD. CDR3 length: 11 residues. The CDR3 DNA is TGTGCCATCAGTAGGAGGGATGAGCAGTTCTTC. Amino acids: CAISRRDEQFF.

This sequence joins TRBV11-2 and TRBJ2-3; D unresolved. CDR3 size: 13 residues. CDR1 and CDR2 (germline): SGHAT, FQNNGV. Trimming removed 8 bases at V and 1 base at J, with 10 bases between. The CDR3 spells CASLVSGTDTQYF. The CDR3 nucleotides are TGTGCCAGCCTTGTCAGCGGCACAGATACGCAGTATTTT.

The rearrangement links TRBV10-3 to TRBJ2-1, with D maybe TRBD1 (5 bases). The CDR3 contains 12 residues. Germline V gene data show CDR1 as ENHRY and CDR2 as SYGVKD. Trimming removed 3 bases at V and 9 bases at J, with 9 bases between. The CDR3 DNA sequence: TGTGCCATCAGTGAAGGGGCTATTGAGCAGTTCTTC. This translates into CAISEGAIEQFF.

The J gene is TRBJ2-3, the V gene TRBV19; TRBD2 matches 9 bases. The V gene's germline CDR1 is LNHDA and CDR2 SQIVND (reference sequence). The CDR3 loop spans 15 amino acids. The trim removed 5 bases at V and 1 base at J, leaving 4 bases unmatched. The CDR3 coding sequence is TGTGCCAGTAGTCCCTGGACTAGCGGCACAGATACGCAGTATTTT. It codes for CASSPWTSGTDTQYF.

The V call is TRBV6-5, the J call TRBJ1-2; 9 bases fit TRBD1. The CDR3 loop spans 14 amino acids. Germline assignment: CDR1 MNHEY and CDR2 SVGAGI. J gave up 4 bases and V 6 bases, and 6 bases lay outside the gene matches. Here the CDR3 DNA reads TGTGCCAGCAGATTGGGACAGGGTACCTATGGCTACACCTTC. It yields the protein CASRLGQGTYGYTF.

On this clone itself: Germline and junction disagree at one end, which may indicate a read error. The chain couples TRBV28 to TRBJ2-7; 10 positions agree with TRBD1. The germline CDR1 and CDR2 sequences are MDHEN and SYDVKM. CDR3 length: 15 residues. The CDR3 DNA reads TGTGCCAGCACGCGAACCGCCGGGACAGGGGTTCCCGGAGTCTTC. Its protein is CASTRTAGTGVPGVF. Supplemented by reference TRBV28 and TRBJ2-7, the full variable domain reads DVKVTQSSRYLVKRTGEKVFLECVQDMDHENMFWYRQDPGLGLRLIYFSYDVKMKEKGDIPEGYSVSREKKERFSLILESASTNQTSMYLCASTRTAGTGVPGVFGPGTRLTVT.

The rearrangement joins TRBV27 to TRBJ1-2; 10 nucleotides align to TRBD1. This CDR3 contains 18 residues. With 5 bases clipped from V and 6 bases from J, the junction kept 18 bases outside the gene matches. Germline assignment: CDR1 MNHEY and CDR2 SMNVEV (reference sequence). This CDR3 is CASSRRGGQGRVADGYTF. CDR3 nucleotides: TGTGCCAGCAGTCGCCGCGGGGGACAGGGGCGCGTAGCTGATGGCTACACCTTC.

The chain is built from TRBV2 and TRBJ2-5; the match to TRBD2 covers 9 bases. Germline CDR1 and CDR2: SNHLY and FYNNEI. Trimming at V came to 5 bases and at J to 4 bases, leaving 8 bases not matched to a gene. This CDR3 contains 15 residues. The CDR3 loop reads CASSPLLAGTETQYF. DNA of the CDR3: TGTGCCAGCAGTCCCCTCCTAGCGGGAACAGAGACCCAGTACTTC.

The chain joins TRBV28 to TRBJ2-3; TRBD2 aligns across 13 bases. Germline V gene lookup returns CDR1 MDHEN and CDR2 SYDVKM. The CDR3 sequence is 20 residues long. With 3 bases clipped from V and 5 bases from J, the junction kept 17 bases outside the gene matches. Written as DNA, the CDR3 is TGTGCCAGCAGTTTCCTGGGGACTAGCGGGACGATCCGGGAAGAAGATACGCAGTATTTT. This sequence encodes CASSFLGTSGTIREEDTQYF.

The chain carries TRBV2 and TRBJ1-5; possible D gene TRBD1, 6 bases. The ends were cut back, 7 bases at V and 3 bases at J, with 13 bases in the middle. Germline CDR1 SNHLY, CDR2 FYNNEI. CDR3 length: 14 residues. The CDR3 loop reads CASTQGYPNQPQHF. In DNA, the CDR3 is TGTGCCAGCACTCAGGGGTACCCCAATCAGCCCCAGCATTTT.

The rearrangement uses TRBV6-1 and TRBJ1-2, with 9 positions matching TRBD1. The CDR3 covers 13 residues. Germline CDR1 and CDR2: MNHNS and SASEGT. The V and J ends lost 4 bases and 4 bases, in that order; junction bases with no gene match: 1. The CDR3 protein is CASSGTGAYGYTF. The CDR3 DNA follows: TGTGCCAGCAGTGGGACAGGGGCCTATGGCTACACCTTC.

This chain connects TRBV7-2 to TRBJ2-7; weak D call: TRBD1 (6 bases). CDR1 and CDR2 from the germline V gene are SGHTA and FQGNSA. V was shortened by 5 bases and J by 2 bases, with 16 bases between the two germline ends. This CDR3 has 15 amino acids. The CDR3 protein is CASSLHQGRAYEQYF. The CDR3 DNA sequence: TGTGCCAGCAGCCTACACCAGGGGCGAGCCTACGAGCAGTACTTC.

This CDR3 is CASRLRPSGNILKNEQYF. The CDR3 nucleotides are TGTGCAAGTCGCTTAAGGCCTAGCGGGAACATCCTAAAGAACGAGCAGTACTTC. J is TRBJ2-7 and V is TRBV12-2; the D segment call TRBD2 is taken from the table without a DNA check. TRBV12-2 is a pseudogene segment. The CDR3 spans 18 residues.

On this clone: The junction and the germline gene differ at one end; a read error may be behind it. The genes are TRBV11-2 and TRBJ1-5; D remains unclear. In germline, CDR1 is SGHAT, CDR2 FQNNGV. This CDR3 region has 13 residues. CDR3 bases: TGTGCCGGCAGCTTAGAAGAGGATCAGCCCCAGCATTTT. Translated, it gives CAGSLEEDQPQHF.

The chain has TRBV7-2 and TRBJ1-3; 8 bases align to TRBD1. The germline CDR1 and CDR2 sequences are SGHTA and FQGNSA. J was trimmed by 2 bases and V by 1 base; bases with no gene match: 7. The CDR3 is 17 amino acids. Here the CDR3 reads CASSLDPGGFPGNTIYF. In nucleotides, the CDR3 is TGTGCCAGCAGCTTAGATCCAGGGGGCTTTCCTGGAAACACCATATATTTT.

The chain has TRBV2 and TRBJ2-5, with D uncertain. CDR3 length: 11 residues. The germline gives CDR1 SNHLY, CDR2 FYNNEI. The V gene lost 8 bases and the J gene lost 8 bases, with 12 bases spanning the gap. Written as DNA, the CDR3 is TGTGCCAGCGTTGCCTTAGATACCCAGTACTTC. Translation: CASVALDTQYF.

V is TRBV2 and J is TRBJ1-4, with D maybe TRBD1 (5 bases). The germline V gene encodes CDR1 SNHLY and CDR2 FYNNEI. The V gene lost 7 bases and the J gene lost 5 bases, with 11 bases spanning the gap. This CDR3 is built from 13 residues. The CDR3 DNA reads TGTGCCAGCAAGGGCAGGGAAAATGAAAAACTGTTTTTT. This translates into CASKGRENEKLFF. The full variable domain, in which reference TRBV2 and TRBJ1-4 provide the parts outside the CDR3, is EPEVTQTPSHQVTQMGQEVILRCVPISNHLYFYWYRQILGQKVEFLVSFYNNEISEKSEIFDDQFSVERPDGSNFTLKIRSTKLEDSAMYFCASKGRENEKLFFGSGTQLSVL.

In DNA, the CDR3 is TGTGCCAGCAGCCGCGGCAGGGAAACTGAAGCTTTCTTT. Its translation: CASSRGRETEAFF. V and J are TRBV28 and TRBJ1-1; maybe TRBD1 (5 bases). Germline CDR1 MDHEN, CDR2 SYDVKM. The CDR3 spans 13 residues. The V gene lost 6 bases and the J gene lost 5 bases, with 13 bases spanning the gap.

The genes are TRBV7-8 and TRBJ1-5; no reliable D call. V lost 5 bases and J 5 bases, leaving 13 bases between the germline ends. Germline V gene lookup returns CDR1 SGHVS and CDR2 FQNEAQ. The CDR3 is 14 residues long. DNA for the CDR3: TGTGCCAGCAGCCGGACCCCCGGGGATCAGCCCCAGCATTTT. Translation: CASSRTPGDQPQHF.

The rearrangement links TRBV29-1 to TRBJ2-7, with TRBD1 identical over 9 bases. V shed 3 bases, J shed 4 bases, and the junction held 4 bases outside the gene matches. The length of the CDR3 is 13 residues. The germline V gene has CDR1 SQVTM and CDR2 ANQGSEA. CDR3 protein: CSVEGQGQYEQYF. Written as DNA, the CDR3 is TGCAGCGTTGAGGGACAGGGACAGTACGAGCAGTACTTC.

The rearrangement uses TRBV29-1 and TRBJ1-1; D is perhaps TRBD1 (5 bases). Germline CDR1 is SQVTM and CDR2 is ANQGSEA. Trimming took 7 bases from V and 0 from J, leaving 12 bases between them. This CDR3 contains 13 residues. This chain's CDR3 is CSAAGGMNTEAFF. In DNA, the CDR3 is TGCAGCGCGGCGGGGGGGATGAACACTGAAGCTTTCTTT.

The chain joins TRBV5-1 to TRBJ2-2; possible D gene TRBD2, 5 bases. V was trimmed by 1 base and J by 1 base, leaving 8 bases between them. Germline V gene sequence: CDR1 SGHRS, CDR2 YFSETQ. The CDR3 totals 15 residues. This CDR3 is CASSLTAVNTGELFF. The DNA for the CDR3 is TGCGCCAGCAGCTTGACAGCGGTGAACACCGGGGAGCTGTTTTTT.

This chain connects TRBV6-5 to TRBJ1-2; D is possibly TRBD1 (6 bases). Trimming shortened V by 0 bases and J by 4 bases, and 9 bases separated the two germline ends. CDR3 length: 14 residues. Germline V lookup: CDR1 MNHEY, CDR2 SVGAGI. CDR3 protein: CASSYSRQVYGYTF. The CDR3 DNA reads as TGTGCCAGCAGTTACTCCCGACAGGTCTATGGCTACACCTTC.

This chain's CDR3 is CASSRDREFTYEQYF. DNA for the CDR3: TGTGCCAGCAGTCGGGACAGGGAATTCACCTACGAGCAGTACTTC. This chain connects TRBV6-5 to TRBJ2-7; 9 bases are shared with TRBD1. CDR1 is MNHEY and CDR2 is SVGAGI in the germline V gene. The CDR3 length is 15 residues. V lost 5 bases, J lost 2 bases, and 7 bases stayed unmatched.

The V and J genes are TRBV27 and TRBJ1-2; D is unclear. The CDR3 extends over 13 amino acids. Germline V CDR1 and CDR2: MNHEY, SMNVEV (reference sequence). V dropped 6 bases and J dropped 0 bases, with 8 bases sitting between them. The CDR3 reads CASSEGPNYGYTF. DNA for the CDR3: TGTGCCAGCAGCGAGGGTCCTAACTATGGCTACACCTTC.

In nucleotides, the CDR3 is TGTGCCAGCAGTGGCCACGCAGGGGTAGATACGCAGTATTTT. Residues: CASSGHAGVDTQYF. J is TRBJ2-3 and V is TRBV6-5, with a tentative D call TRBD1 (6 bases). The CDR3 loop spans 14 amino acids. Per germline, CDR1 MNHEY and CDR2 SVGAGI. V dropped 5 bases and J dropped 5 bases, with 14 bases sitting between them.

The rearrangement uses TRBV6-4 and TRBJ2-1; 10 bases are a match to TRBD2. The CDR3 length is 14 residues. V was clipped by 5 bases and J by 8 bases; unmatched bases: 6. In germline, CDR1 is MRHNA, CDR2 SNTAGT. The DNA for the CDR3 is TGTGCCAGCAGTAACAGCGGGGGGGCCTATGAGCAGTTCTTC. Translated, it gives CASSNSGGAYEQFF.

V is TRBV5-1 and J is TRBJ1-1; D perhaps matches TRBD1 (5 bases). CDR1 and CDR2 from the germline V gene are SGHRS and YFSETQ. The V end was cut by 0 bases, the J end by 8 bases, with 8 bases between. CDR3 length equals 12 residues. The CDR3 reads CASSLGGREAFF. The CDR3 DNA reads as TGCGCCAGCAGCTTGGGGGGGAGGGAAGCTTTCTTT.

The rearrangement links TRBV6-1 to TRBJ1-5, with 11 bases that match TRBD1. The CDR3 runs to 17 residues. The germline CDR1 and CDR2 sequences are MNHNS and SASEGT. Unmatched junction bases numbered 8, after V lost 3 bases and J lost 4 bases. The CDR3 DNA is TGTGCCAGCAGTGATTTTCAGGACAGGGGGCGGAATCAGCCCCAGCATTTT. Its translation: CASSDFQDRGRNQPQHF.

V usage is TRBV27 and J usage is TRBJ2-7, with 11 bases aligning to TRBD1. The germline V gene encodes CDR1 MNHEY and CDR2 SMNVEV (reference sequence). V lost 5 bases to trimming and J lost 1 base; unmatched junction nucleotides: 10. The CDR3 loop spans 17 amino acids. Here the CDR3 reads CASSRVGGTGGSYEQYF. CDR3 in DNA: TGTGCCAGCAGTAGGGTCGGAGGGACAGGGGGATCCTACGAGCAGTACTTC.